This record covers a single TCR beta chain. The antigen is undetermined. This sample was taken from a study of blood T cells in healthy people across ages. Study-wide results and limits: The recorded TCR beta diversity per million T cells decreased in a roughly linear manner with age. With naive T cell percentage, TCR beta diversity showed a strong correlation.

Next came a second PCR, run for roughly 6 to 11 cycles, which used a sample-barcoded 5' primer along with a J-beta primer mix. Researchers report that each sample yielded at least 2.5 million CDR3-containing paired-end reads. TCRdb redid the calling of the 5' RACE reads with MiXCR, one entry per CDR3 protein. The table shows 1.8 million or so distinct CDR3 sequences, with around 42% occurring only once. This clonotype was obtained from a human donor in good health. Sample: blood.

CDR3 region: CASSQDPFGKETQYF. CDR3 DNA: TGCGCCAGCAGCCAAGACCCATTCGGCAAAGAGACCCAGTACTTC. The rearrangement joins TRBV4-1 to TRBJ2-5; D remains unclear. The CDR3 consists of 15 residues. Between the trimmed V and J ends, which lost 0 bases and 3 bases, there was a span of 11 bases. The V gene's germline CDR1 is MGHRA and CDR2 YSYEKL.